This T cell receptor beta chain was captured by sequencing in a study of CD8 T cells in Susac syndrome. RNA in amounts of 0.5 to 1 ug was reverse transcribed with random hexamers. TCRdb re-called the immunoSEQ multiplex PCR reads with MiXCR, one entry per CDR3 protein. This sample has approximately 68,000 distinct CDR3 sequences, with approximately 95% found just once. Sequenced material: CD8+ T cells from PBMCs. The TCR sequence derives from a human donor with multiple sclerosis.

The CDR3 DNA reads as TGTGCTAGTGGTTTGGTCCAAGTTGACCAGCCCCAGCATTTT. Encoded protein: CASGLVQVDQPQHF. The chain couples TRBV12-5 to TRBJ1-5; D is unclear. The V and J ends lost 0 bases and 7 bases respectively, with 10 bases between them. The CDR3 consists of 14 residues. Germline CDR1 and CDR2: LGHNT and FRNRAP.